This T cell receptor (beta chain) was identified during a study of cytomegalovirus exposure and HLA in healthy donors. Study-level results: In a later analysis, V- and J-gene trimming of beta chains associated with a DCLRE1C missense variant, replicated independently. A few V segments could not be told apart, such as TRBV6-2 and TRBV6-3, and were left out.

The CDR3 is 14 residues long. V shed 5 bases and J shed 1 base, with 12 bases lying between them. CDR1 is SGHRS and CDR2 is YFSETQ in the germline V gene. PCR employed 60 Vbeta and 13 Jbeta primers. Assay used: immunoSEQ multiplex PCR; TCRdb lists only in-frame clones, some missing. The sample lists about 120,000 clones; around 81% were seen once. As for this clone: Its cognate antigen is unknown.

What was sequenced was PBMCs. The sequence was obtained from a young woman in good health and CMV-seronegative. The V gene is TRBV5-1, the J gene TRBJ1-1; D is uncertain. CDR3 sequence reads: CASSLGGGNTEAFF. Here the CDR3 DNA reads TGCGCCAGCAGTCTCGGCGGTGGGAACACTGAAGCTTTCTTT.